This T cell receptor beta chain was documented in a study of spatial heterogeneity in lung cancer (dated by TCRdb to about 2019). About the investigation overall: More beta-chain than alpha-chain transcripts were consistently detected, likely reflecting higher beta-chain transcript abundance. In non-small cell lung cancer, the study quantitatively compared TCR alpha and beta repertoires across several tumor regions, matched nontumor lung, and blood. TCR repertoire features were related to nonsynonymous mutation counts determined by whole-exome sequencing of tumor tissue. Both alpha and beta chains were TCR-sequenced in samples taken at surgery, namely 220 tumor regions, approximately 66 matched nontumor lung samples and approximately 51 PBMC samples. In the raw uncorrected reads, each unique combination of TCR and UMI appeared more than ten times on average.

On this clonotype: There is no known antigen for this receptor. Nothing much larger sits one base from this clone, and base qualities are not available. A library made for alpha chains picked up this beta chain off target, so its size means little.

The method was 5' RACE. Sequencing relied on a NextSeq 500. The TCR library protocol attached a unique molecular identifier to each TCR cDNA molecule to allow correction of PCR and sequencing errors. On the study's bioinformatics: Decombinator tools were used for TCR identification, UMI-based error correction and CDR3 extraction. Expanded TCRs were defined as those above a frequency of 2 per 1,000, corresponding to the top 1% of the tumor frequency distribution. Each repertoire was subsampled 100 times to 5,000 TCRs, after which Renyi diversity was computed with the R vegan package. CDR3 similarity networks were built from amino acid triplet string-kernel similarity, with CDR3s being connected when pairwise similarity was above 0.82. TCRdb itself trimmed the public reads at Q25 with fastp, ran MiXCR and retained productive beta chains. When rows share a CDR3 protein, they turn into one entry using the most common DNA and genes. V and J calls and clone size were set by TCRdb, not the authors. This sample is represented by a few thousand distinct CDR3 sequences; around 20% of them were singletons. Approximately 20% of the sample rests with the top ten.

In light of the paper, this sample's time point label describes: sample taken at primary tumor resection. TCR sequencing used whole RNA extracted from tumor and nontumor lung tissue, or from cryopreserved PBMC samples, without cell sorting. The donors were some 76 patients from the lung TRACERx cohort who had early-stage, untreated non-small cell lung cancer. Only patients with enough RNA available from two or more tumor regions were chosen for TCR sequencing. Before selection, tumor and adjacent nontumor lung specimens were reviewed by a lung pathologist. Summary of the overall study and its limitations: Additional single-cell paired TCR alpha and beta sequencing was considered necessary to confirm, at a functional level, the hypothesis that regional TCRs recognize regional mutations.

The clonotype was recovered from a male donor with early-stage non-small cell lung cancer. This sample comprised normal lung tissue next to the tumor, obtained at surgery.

The sequenced DNA is TGTGCCAGCAGTAAGGCGTTACCAAGCACAGATACGCAGTATTTT. It translates as CASSKALPSTDTQYF. The sequence joins TRBV2 to TRBJ2-3; no D segment can be confidently identified. Between the V and J ends, shortened by 5 bases and 0 bases respectively, the junction contains 12 bases. The CDR3 starts with the cysteine, ends with the phenylalanine, and has 15 residues. The only DNA kept is the CDR3, 45 bases in frame from the first base. CDR1 and CDR2 are drawn from the germline V gene: SNHLY, FYNNEI.